This TCR beta chain was obtained from a study of CD8 T cells in ankylosing spondylitis. Comments on this clonotype: The antigen remains undetermined.

Using its own MiXCR run on the 5' RACE reads, TCRdb lists one record per CDR3 protein. The sample includes over 700,000 distinct CDR3 sequences, over 15% seen only once; the top ten take 15% to 20%. Study-wide results and limits: Clones linked to disease were reported to show significant enrichment in matched ankylosing spondylitis synovial fluid. Seven to nine highly homologous variants made up a TCR beta motif that seemed to typify ankylosing spondylitis blood.

The CDR3 covers 14 residues. V lost 1 base and J 9 bases, leaving 16 bases between the germline ends. CDR1 is SGHTA, CDR2 FQGTGA, per germline. This TCR was sampled from a male donor with ankylosing spondylitis. The sample was blood, either unsorted or a sorted T cell fraction (not recorded which). The chain combines TRBV7-3 with TRBJ2-7; weak D call: TRBD2 (5 bases). The CDR3 DNA reads as TGTGCCAGCAGCTTAAACGGGAACCGGGATTCGCAGTACTTC. This encodes CASSLNGNRDSQYF.